This entry lists 18 T cell receptor beta chains sequenced from one sample in a study of T cell clonality in common variable immunodeficiency. Measured with immunoSEQ multiplex PCR; TCRdb has only the in-frame clones, and not every one. Recorded here are about 35,000 clones, with no singletons, and the ten leading clones hold around a tenth. The sample consisted of peripheral blood mononuclear cells. These TCRs come from a person between 18 and 75 years old in good health.

There are many counts of this clone. The read terminates 3 residues ahead of where the CDR3 ends, so the germline J gene completes it. Other DNA sequences in this specimen translate into the identical CDR3. This rearrangement joins TRBV20-1 to TRBJ1-1, with a tentative D call TRBD1 (6 bases). CDR3 size: 15 residues. V dropped 1 base and J dropped 4 bases, with 16 bases sitting between them. The V gene's germline CDR1 is DFQATT and CDR2 SNEGSKA (reference sequence). The DNA read from the CDR3 is TGCAGTGCTAGAGTTTGGGTCAGGGGCGCCACTGAA. Translation: CSARVWVRGATE. The entire CDR3 protein is CSARVWVRGATEAFF.

This clone came up many times. The read comes to an end 3 residues before the CDR3 does, leaving the germline J gene to fill in the end. V usage is TRBV12-3 or TRBV12-4 and J usage is TRBJ1-6; D unclear. The CDR3 is made up of 12 amino acids. The ends were cut back, 7 bases at V and 7 bases at J, with 8 bases in the middle. CDR3 DNA (partial): TGTGCCAGCACCCTGAGGAATTCACCC. Protein: CASTLRNSP. The entire CDR3 reads CASTLRNSPLHF.

This clone was detected ten times or more. The read gets to within 3 residues of the CDR3 end, and the germline J gene fills in the rest. The chain combines TRBV20-1 with TRBJ1-2; 8 positions agree with TRBD1. CDR3 length equals 14 residues. J was trimmed by 4 bases and V by 0 bases; bases with no gene match: 4. Germline V gives CDR1 DFQATT, CDR2 SNEGSKA (reference sequence). This CDR3 is CSAREGGQAYGYTF. CDR3 DNA, as far as it was read: TGCAGTGCTAGAGAAGGGGGACAGGCCTATGGC.

This clone came up many times. The missing CDR3 end, 3 residues past where the read stops, is filled in from the germline J gene. Other nucleotide sequences from this sample produce the same CDR3. This chain links TRBV20-1 with TRBJ1-3; D might be TRBD1 (5 bases). This CDR3 is 13 amino acids long. The V end lost 7 bases, the J end lost 2 bases, and 12 bases lay between the germline ends. Germline V gene data show CDR1 as DFQATT and CDR2 as SNEGSKA (reference sequence). The CDR3 DNA, read in part, is TGCAGTGGGGGCAGTAGTACTGGAAACACC. Its protein is CSGGSSTGNT. The complete CDR3 sequence is CSGGSSTGNTIYF.

The sample holds many counts of this clone. The read finishes 3 residues shy of the CDR3 end, and the germline J gene is used to complete it. The rearrangement uses TRBV7-2 and TRBJ2-1, with 12 bases matching TRBD2. V lost 5 bases to trimming and J lost 7 bases; unmatched junction nucleotides: 6. Germline loops: CDR1 SGHTA, CDR2 FQGNSA. This CDR3 is 15 amino acids long. The CDR3 here is CASSTASGRANEQFF. The part of the CDR3 DNA that was read is TGTGCCAGCAGCACCGCTAGCGGGAGGGCTAATGAG.

This clone was detected only a few times. The read terminates 3 residues before the CDR3 end, so the remaining end is supplied by the germline J gene. The chain links TRBV5-1 to TRBJ1-6; 7 bases align to TRBD1. The germline V gene encodes CDR1 SGHRS and CDR2 YFSETQ. There are 15 residues in the CDR3. The ends lost 6 bases at V and 8 bases at J; junction bases unmatched: 11. The covered CDR3 bases are TGCGCCAGCACAGTGCGGACAGGATTGGATTCACCC. Protein sequence: CASTVRTGLDSP. In full, the CDR3 reads CASTVRTGLDSPLHF.

On this clone: Coverage ceases 3 residues before the CDR3 finishes, and the germline J gene fills in the end. The rearrangement links TRBV11-2 to TRBJ1-2; D not resolved. The CDR3 length is 13 residues. V gave up 1 base and J gave up 4 bases, with 7 bases separating them. Germline values: CDR1 SGHAT, CDR2 FQNNGV. CDR3: CASSLGRAYGYTF. The DNA read from the CDR3 is TGTGCCAGCAGCTTAGGGCGGGCCTATGGC.

This clone appeared many times. CDR3 DNA, as far as it was read: TGTGCCAGCAGCTTGGGGCAGGGGAATCCCTACGAG. Translation: CASSLGQGNPYE. The full-length CDR3 reads as CASSLGQGNPYEQYF. The J gene is TRBJ2-7, the V gene TRBV5-5, with D tentatively TRBD1 (6 bases). Coverage ceases 3 residues before the CDR3 finishes, and the germline J gene fills in the end. Germline assignment: CDR1 SGHKS and CDR2 YYEKEE (reference sequence). The CDR3 sequence is 15 residues long. V was clipped by 0 bases and J by 2 bases, with 12 bases between them.

In the case of this clone: This probably arose from a read error, given a far larger clone one base away. The sequenced CDR3 bases are TGTGCCATTAAGGTACGGTTAGCGGACCTACAAGAGACC. This codes for CAIKVRLADLQET. The complete CDR3 reads CAIKVRLADLQETQYF. The chain combines TRBV19 with TRBJ2-5; weak D call: TRBD2 (6 bases). The CDR3 end falls 3 residues outside the read, so it is completed with the germline J gene. Trimming stripped 10 bases from V and 2 bases from J, with 23 bases between. Germline CDR1 and CDR2: LNHDA and SQIVND (reference sequence). CDR3 length: 16 amino acids.

This clone came up many times. The read halts 3 residues ahead of the CDR3 end, with the missing end drawn from the germline J gene. The V and J genes are TRBV7-2 and TRBJ2-7; 7 nucleotides line up with TRBD2. Germline V gene data show CDR1 as SGHTA and CDR2 as FQGNSA. CDR3 length: 15 amino acids. The trim removed 1 base at V and 5 bases at J, leaving 8 bases unmatched. CDR3 sequence: CASSLGFGTIDEQYF. The CDR3 bases that were read are TGTGCCAGCAGCTTAGGTTTTGGGACTATCGACGAG.

The sample holds many counts of this clone. The read terminates 3 residues before the CDR3 end, so the remaining end is supplied by the germline J gene. The chain joins TRBV2 to TRBJ2-1, with 7 bases aligning to TRBD2. CDR1 SNHLY and CDR2 FYNNEI come from the germline V gene. V gave up 7 bases and J gave up 7 bases; unmatched junction bases: 16. This CDR3 has 16 residues. The CDR3 bases that were read are TGTGCCAGCAATGACTCCGGCGGGCGCGGGAGTAATGAG. Its translation: CASNDSGGRGSNE. The CDR3 in full is CASNDSGGRGSNEQFF. Full variable domain (outside the CDR3, taken from reference TRBV2 and TRBJ2-1): EPEVTQTPSHQVTQMGQEVILRCVPISNHLYFYWYRQILGQKVEFLVSFYNNEISEKSEIFDDQFSVERPDGSNFTLKIRSTKLEDSAMYFCASNDSGGRGSNEQFFGPGTRLTVL.

The table lists this clone with many counts. The read halts 3 residues ahead of the CDR3 end, with the missing end drawn from the germline J gene. The genes are TRBV30 and TRBJ2-3, with a tentative D call TRBD2 (5 bases). Trimming pared 5 bases from V and 6 bases from J, leaving 15 bases between. CDR3 length equals 13 residues. Germline V gene data show CDR1 as GTSNPN and CDR2 as SVGIG (reference sequence). Partial CDR3 DNA: TGTGCCTGGGGTCAGAAGTCGGGGGATACG. This translates into CAWGQKSGDT. The full CDR3 protein reads CAWGQKSGDTQYF.

This clone was picked up many times. From the germline J gene comes the end of the CDR3, since the read stops 3 residues before it. The chain links TRBV4-1 to TRBJ2-7; possible D gene TRBD2, 7 bases. The CDR3 has 16 amino acids. V dropped 1 base and J dropped 2 bases, with 15 bases sitting between them. Germline V lookup: CDR1 MGHRA, CDR2 YSYEKL. The part of the CDR3 DNA that was read is TGCGCCAGCAGCCAAGGCCTGGGGGGGCTGACCTACGAG. Encoded protein: CASSQGLGGLTYE. The whole CDR3 is CASSQGLGGLTYEQYF.

This clone was seen only a few times. The read ends 3 residues early relative to the CDR3; the germline J gene fills the gap. The chain employs TRBV7-9 and TRBJ2-5; no firm D call. The germline V gene has CDR1 SEHNR and CDR2 FQNEAQ (reference sequence). There are 14 residues in the CDR3. Trimming cost V 6 bases and J 2 bases, with 13 bases left between them. This CDR3 reads CASSLVAEQETQYF. CDR3 bases read: TGTGCCAGCAGTCTAGTCGCGGAGCAAGAGACC.

The table lists this clone with many counts. The CDR3 end falls 3 residues outside the read, so it is completed with the germline J gene. V gene TRBV4-2 combines with J gene TRBJ2-7, with D possibly matching TRBD2 (6 bases). Per the germline V gene, CDR1 is LGHNA and CDR2 is YNFKEQ. The CDR3 contains 15 residues. Trimming took 0 bases from V and 0 from J, leaving 9 bases between them. Partial CDR3 DNA: TGTGCCAGCAGCCAAGATAGGACTATCTCCTACGAG. Translation gives CASSQDRTISYE. The full-length CDR3 reads as CASSQDRTISYEQYF.

At least ten counts were recorded for this clone. This CDR3 is CSAHWGGTNEKLFF. The CDR3 bases that were read are TGCAGTGCTCATTGGGGGGGGACTAATGAAAAG. V usage is TRBV20-1 and J usage is TRBJ2-2, with 7 nucleotides matching TRBD2. The read terminates 3 residues ahead of where the CDR3 ends, so the germline J gene completes it. The length of the CDR3 is 14 residues. Germline-derived CDR1 and CDR2 are DFQATT and SNEGSKA (reference sequence).

This clone showed up many times. The read ends 3 residues before the CDR3 terminus; that terminus is restored from the germline J gene. This chain joins TRBV28 and TRBJ2-7; perhaps TRBD1 as D (6 bases). The CDR3 loop spans 13 amino acids. Germline values: CDR1 MDHEN, CDR2 SYDVKM. Trimming took 10 bases from V and 6 from J, leaving 19 bases between them. The sequenced part of the CDR3 DNA is TGTGCCACCACCGAAACACTCAGGGGCGAG. It is translated as CATTETLRGE. The entire CDR3 protein is CATTETLRGEQYF.

In regard to this clone: The read ends 3 residues early relative to the CDR3; the germline J gene fills the gap. V gene TRBV7-2 combines with J gene TRBJ1-2; tentatively, D is TRBD1 (5 bases). Germline CDR1 reads SGHTA; CDR2 reads FQGNSA. The CDR3 spans 13 residues. This CDR3 reads CASRGGTAYDYTF. Partial CDR3 DNA: TGTGCCAGCCGAGGCGGGACTGCCTACGAC.